A selection of T cell receptor beta chains follows, all from one sample in a study of cytomegalovirus exposure and HLA in healthy donors. Clones were read by immunoSEQ multiplex PCR, and TCRdb kept only the in-frame ones, dropping some. The sample holds roughly 300,000 clones, about nine tenths seen once. The sample taken for sequencing was PBMCs. Receptors were obtained from a woman under 40 in good health and CMV-seropositive. CDR3s include the opening cysteine and the closing phenylalanine or tryptophan. The order of the fields is J gene, D gene, clone size, V gene, CDR3 DNA, CDR3 protein. The D gene is left open where the match is weak. The size field is filled for only some rows; it gives once, few, many or a size class.

TRBJ2-7 | NA | NA | TRBV2 | TGTGCCAGCAGGCGGGATTTCAAGTACGAGCAGTACTTC | CASRRDFKYEQYF
TRBJ1-1 | TRBD1 | NA | TRBV13 | TGTGCCAGCAGCGACGGGACAGCGAACACTGAAGCTTTCTTT | CASSDGTANTEAFF
TRBJ2-6 | NA | NA | TRBV11-2 | TGTGCCAGCAGCTCCCCGAACCGGAGGGGGCATGGGGCCAACGTCCTGACTTTC | CASSSPNRRGHGANVLTF
TRBJ1-4 | TRBD1 | NA | TRBV5-6 | TGTGCCAGCGGGGACAGGGACGGAGAAAAACTGTTTTTT | CASGDRDGEKLFF
TRBJ1-3 | NA | NA | TRBV6-5 | TGTGCCAGCAGTTCCGACTGGCTTCGGCCTGGAAACACCATATATTTT | CASSSDWLRPGNTIYF
TRBJ2-7 | NA | NA | TRBV15 | TGTGCCACCAGCAGCCAACCCCGGACGGAGGGATTCGGCTACGAGCAGTACTTC | CATSSQPRTEGFGYEQYF
TRBJ2-1 | NA | NA | TRBV28 | TGTGCCGCAAGCAAAGGGGGGGGAAGGTACAATGAGCAGTTCTTC | CAASKGGGRYNEQFF
TRBJ1-5 | NA | NA | TRBV5-8 | TGTGCCAGCAGCTTGGGCCAGGCACTTGGCACCCAGCATTTT | CASSLGQALGTQHF
TRBJ1-4 | TRBD1 | NA | TRBV9 | TGTGCCAGCAGCGCTCCGGGACAGAATGAAAAACTGTTTTTT | CASSAPGQNEKLFF
TRBJ2-7 | TRBD1 | NA | TRBV28 | TGTGCCAGCAGTTTAATCGACAGGGGTACCGAGCAGTACTTC | CASSLIDRGTEQYF
TRBJ2-7 | TRBD2 | NA | TRBV2 | TGTGCCAGCAGTTACGGGACTAGCGGGACCTACGAGCAGTACTTC | CASSYGTSGTYEQYF
TRBJ1-3 | NA | NA | TRBV5-1 | TGCGCCAGCAGCATTGACAGAACTACAGGAAACACCATATATTTT | CASSIDRTTGNTIYF
TRBJ2-5 | NA | NA | TRBV6-5 | TGTGCCAGCAGTTTAGGGTTTCGAGAGACCCAGTACTTC | CASSLGFRETQYF
TRBJ1-5 | NA | few | TRBV2 | TGTGCCAGCAGTGAAGCAGGGTATCAGCCCCAGCATTTT | CASSEAGYQPQHF
TRBJ2-7 | TRBD1 | once | TRBV28 | TGTGCCAGCAGACCTCCGGGACAGGGGATATACGAGCAGTACTTC | CASRPPGQGIYEQYF
TRBJ1-5 | NA | NA | TRBV15 | TGTGCCACCAGCAGCGGGGGGGCGGGTCAGCCCCAGCATTTT | CATSSGGAGQPQHF
TRBJ2-7 | TRBD1 | NA | TRBV29-1 | TGCAGCGTTGGAGGACAGGGGGCCTCCTACGAGCAGTACTTC | CSVGGQGASYEQYF
TRBJ1-1 | NA | NA | TRBV6-5 | TGTGCCAGCGGATCCCCCAGGGATGCGGCTTTCTTT | CASGSPRDAAFF
TRBJ2-2 | TRBD2 | NA | TRBV13 | TGTGCCAGCAGCTTGGGTAGCGGGAGGTACACCGGGGAGCTGTTTTTT | CASSLGSGRYTGELFF
TRBJ2-7 | TRBD2 | NA | TRBV18 | TGTGCCAGCTCACCCGCGGGACCTAGCGGGAGGGGAAACGAGCAGTACTTC | CASSPAGPSGRGNEQYF
TRBJ1-2 | NA | NA | TRBV5-4 | TGTGCCAGCAGCCCTGGGACACGAGAAGGCTATGGCTACACCTTC | CASSPGTREGYGYTF
TRBJ2-1 | NA | NA | TRBV6-5 | TGTGCCAGCAGTTTGGGTCGCTTTAATGAGCAGTTCTTC | CASSLGRFNEQFF
TRBJ2-1 | NA | NA | TRBV4-2 | TGTGCCAGCAGCCAAGAAGGAGGAGGAGGGACCTACAATGAGCAGTTCTTC | CASSQEGGGGTYNEQFF
TRBJ1-5 | TRBD1 | NA | TRBV28 | TGTGCCAGCAGTAAACCCGGGACAGGTGGGTCTAGGCCCCAGCATTTT | CASSKPGTGGSRPQHF
TRBJ2-5 | TRBD2 | NA | TRBV9 | TGTGCCAGCAGCGCCGGAGATCGAGCGGGGGAAGAGACCCAGTACTTC | CASSAGDRAGEETQYF
TRBJ1-3 | NA | NA | TRBV5-4 | TGTGCCAGCAGCTTGCCCGGGAGGGGAGGAAACACCATATATTTT | CASSLPGRGGNTIYF
TRBJ1-1 | NA | NA | TRBV29-1 | TGCAGCGTTGAGTGGTACGGTCAGAACACTGAAGCTTTCTTT | CSVEWYGQNTEAFF
TRBJ1-2 | NA | NA | TRBV9 | TGTGCCAGCAGCGGATCTAATCGCTACACCTTC | CASSGSNRYTF
TRBJ2-3 | NA | NA | TRBV9 | TGTGCCAGCAGCGTAGGAGAAGGGAGGCCCACAGATACGCAGTATTTT | CASSVGEGRPTDTQYF
TRBJ2-7 | NA | once | TRBV7-8 | TGTGCCAGCAGCTTAGCAGGGGCGCGCTACGAGCAGTACTTC | CASSLAGARYEQYF
TRBJ2-1 | NA | NA | TRBV27 | TGTGCCAGCAGTCTCAACTCCTACAATGAGCAGTTCTTC | CASSLNSYNEQFF
TRBJ1-4 | NA | NA | TRBV4-3 | TGCGCCAGCAGCCAAGAGGACGTTCGGGGGGAAAAACTGTTTTTT | CASSQEDVRGEKLFF
TRBJ1-1 | TRBD1 | NA | TRBV6-1 | TGTGCCAGCAATAGGGACAGGGAGGGGACTGAAGCTTTCTTT | CASNRDREGTEAFF
TRBJ2-3 | NA | NA | TRBV7-3 | TGTGCCAGCAGCTTAATAGAGGAGATGGCGCAGTATTTT | CASSLIEEMAQYF
TRBJ2-7 | TRBD2 | NA | TRBV6-1 | TGTGCCAGCAGTGAAATAGCGGGAGGGCTCCTCTCCTACGAGCAGTACTTC | CASSEIAGGLLSYEQYF
TRBJ1-1 | NA | once | TRBV7-2 | TGTGCCAGCAGCTTAGTTAGTGGAGGGTTGAACACTGAAGCTTTCTTT | CASSLVSGGLNTEAFF
TRBJ2-2 | NA | NA | TRBV9 | TGTGCCAGCAGCGTAGTATCAGGGTCTCCCGGGGAGCTGTTTTTT | CASSVVSGSPGELFF
TRBJ2-2 | TRBD1 | NA | TRBV6-5 | TGTGCCAGCAGTTACTCTGGACAGGGGACTTCCGGGGAGCTGTTTTTT | CASSYSGQGTSGELFF
TRBJ2-5 | NA | few | TRBV10-2 | TGCGCCAGCAGTGAGGCCAATTCAGAGACCCAGTACTTC | CASSEANSETQYF
TRBJ1-2 | NA | NA | TRBV4-1 | TGCGCCAGCAGCCAAAGCAGAGAGAAAGCTAACTATGGCTACACCTTC | CASSQSREKANYGYTF
TRBJ2-5 | TRBD2 | NA | TRBV11-2 | TGTGCCAGCAGCTTAGTAGCGGGGGGGCAAGAGACCCAGTACTTC | CASSLVAGGQETQYF
TRBJ2-1 | TRBD2 | NA | TRBV19 | TGTGCCAGTAGTATGACTAGCGGAGTATACAATGAGCAGTTCTTC | CASSMTSGVYNEQFF
TRBJ2-3 | NA | NA | TRBV5-1 | TGCGCCAGCAGCTTGGTACTAGGTTTTGGCACAGATACGCAGTATTTT | CASSLVLGFGTDTQYF
TRBJ2-1 | NA | once | TRBV27 | TGTGCCAGCAGCCCTGTGAGGACAGTGGCACCCTGGGAGCAGTTCTTC | CASSPVRTVAPWEQFF
TRBJ1-2 | NA | NA | TRBV5-1 | TGCGCCAGCTCCTTAACAGGGTCATATGGCTACACCTTC | CASSLTGSYGYTF
TRBJ2-2 | NA | NA | TRBV11-2 | TGTGCCAGCAGCTATAAATACACCGGGGAGCTGTTTTTT | CASSYKYTGELFF
TRBJ1-1 | NA | NA | TRBV29-1 | TGCAGCGTAGAGAACACTGAAGCTTTCTTT | CSVENTEAFF
TRBJ1-2 | TRBD1 | once | TRBV4-2 | TGTGCCAGCAGCCAAGAGGCTACAGGGGGCGCAATTAGTGGCTACACCTTC | CASSQEATGGAISGYTF
TRBJ2-1 | NA | NA | TRBV29-1 | TGCAGCGTTTATTTCACCAGTATCAGCTCCTACAATGAGCAGTTCTTC | CSVYFTSISSYNEQFF
TRBJ2-7 | NA | NA | TRBV11-2 | TGTGCCAGCAGCTTATTCAGGGGGGCCTACGAGCAGTACTTC | CASSLFRGAYEQYF
TRBJ2-3 | NA | NA | TRBV7-9 | TGTGCCAGCAGCCTAACGCCCCCGGGTCGAGAGGGAGATACGCAGTATTTT | CASSLTPPGREGDTQYF
TRBJ2-1 | NA | NA | TRBV4-3 | TGCGCCAGCAGCCAAGAACCGGGCTCTCCGGACAATGAGCAGTTCTTC | CASSQEPGSPDNEQFF
TRBJ2-7 | NA | NA | TRBV11-2 | TGTGCCAGCAGCTTTGGGCAGACCTACGAGCAGTACTTC | CASSFGQTYEQYF
TRBJ2-7 | NA | NA | TRBV27 | TGTGCCAGCAGGGGACTGCCCTACGAGCAGTACTTC | CASRGLPYEQYF